The rows below give T cell receptor beta chains drawn from one sample of a study of T-cell memory formation after mild COVID-19. TCRdb reprocessed the 5' RACE reads with MiXCR, giving one entry per CDR3 protein. Of approximately 12,000 distinct CDR3 sequences listed, roughly 17% were seen once; the top ten hold less than 75%. The sequenced material came from PBMCs or a T cell subset sorted from them (not recorded which). The source of these receptors is a man between 18 and 29 years old who had mild COVID-19 (a few samples of this study predate the infection). Cell type and time point are not known. Each CDR3 is given with its conserved first and last residue. The D gene is left open where the match is weak.

D	V	J	CDR3
TRBD1	TRBV4-1	TRBJ1-6	CASSQVRPGGISPLHF
.	TRBV11-2	TRBJ2-2	CASSSTSRVLRGELFF
.	TRBV3-1	TRBJ2-1	CASSPSTRSWGNEQFF
.	TRBV4-2	TRBJ2-1	CASSQDRVSGQFF
TRBD1	TRBV9	TRBJ1-1	CASSVAGQGSEAFF
TRBD1	TRBV20-1	TRBJ1-5	CSARERGTGDQPQHF
.	TRBV6-5	TRBJ1-3	CASSLREGGNTIYF
.	TRBV12-5	TRBJ2-2	CASGLVLDRATNTGELFF
TRBD1	TRBV5-4	TRBJ1-6	CASSLEVRGHSPLHF
TRBD1	TRBV6-5	TRBJ1-1	CASSYSSKGATEAFF
TRBD2	TRBV25-1	TRBJ2-2	CASSEYVGSGTNTGELFF
.	TRBV7-9	TRBJ1-1	CASSQWRPF
.	TRBV20-1	TRBJ2-3	CSALDWPDGTDTQYF
.	TRBV5-5	TRBJ2-1	CASSLPRGSQYNEQFF
TRBD1	TRBV4-3	TRBJ1-1	CASSQDIPGTAEAFF
.	TRBV6-1	TRBJ2-5	CASSEPTVQETQYF
.	TRBV6-5	TRBJ1-5	CASSYRGGGQPQHF
.	TRBV6-6	TRBJ1-5	CASSYNRAPVGHQPQHF
.	TRBV29-1	TRBJ2-1	CSVGGVFGWDEQFF
.	TRBV20-1	TRBJ2-5	CSASRDYQETQYF
.	TRBV7-3	TRBJ2-3	CASSFQRDTQYF
TRBD1	TRBV4-3	TRBJ1-6	CASSQEVRFGTVNSPLHF
.	TRBV5-1	TRBJ1-2	CASTERADYGYTF
.	TRBV11-2	TRBJ2-3	CASSHIAELSTDTQYF
TRBD1	TRBV28	TRBJ2-7	CASGQGPEQYF
TRBD1	TRBV10-1	TRBJ2-7	CASSEQGAGEQYF
TRBD1	TRBV18	TRBJ2-1	CASSPGQGWNNEQFF
TRBD1	TRBV15	TRBJ2-2	CATSTDRGPTGELFF
.	TRBV5-4	TRBJ1-2	CASSRGLDGYTF
.	TRBV2	TRBJ2-3	CASSDLDRFTDTQYF
.	TRBV7-9	TRBJ2-7	CASRPPLGYEQYF
.	TRBV29-1	TRBJ2-1	CSVGYFRADNEQFF
.	TRBV13	TRBJ2-1	CASSLGPEQFF
TRBD1	TRBV4-2	TRBJ1-1	CASMSLDRATTEAFF
.	TRBV7-8	TRBJ2-5	CASSHRGPGETQYF
.	TRBV29-1	TRBJ2-4	CSVTPQGRRYGIQYF
.	TRBV28	TRBJ2-1	CASSLAGSSYNEQFF
.	TRBV6-2/TRBV6-3	TRBJ1-2	CASRPGVPKYGYTF
.	TRBV6-2/TRBV6-3	TRBJ1-1	CASSFDSPRALNTEAFF
.	TRBV5-1	TRBJ1-6	CASSLGGGQIYSPLHF
.	TRBV10-1	TRBJ1-2	CASSINKNYGYTF
.	TRBV27	TRBJ1-2	CASSLSRQWGYYGYTF
.	TRBV3-1	TRBJ1-1	CASSQDASVRAFF
.	TRBV9	TRBJ2-7	CASSGTGWGSEQYF
.	TRBV6-5	TRBJ2-3	CASRGGPPDTQYF
.	TRBV6-6	TRBJ1-1	CASSKWTAGPGRDTEAFF
.	TRBV24-1	TRBJ2-5	CATSDAGEGRETQYF
.	TRBV11-2	TRBJ2-3	CASSFVRADTQYF